The following is a T cell receptor beta chain sequence with its context. Its antigen is still unknown. This record belongs to a study of cytomegalovirus exposure and HLA in healthy donors (dated by TCRdb to between 2016 and 2019). General notes on the study: In an earlier analysis of 587 of the donors, 250 to 350 Gb of sequence data and just under 120 million unique TCR beta sequences from roughly 200 million T cells were reported. In an earlier analysis of 587 of the donors, high-throughput TCR beta sequencing was used to judge whether each TCR beta V gene segment behaved as functional or pseudogenic. The number of typed donors differed by locus: 629-630 for A, B, C, DRB1 and DQB1; approximately 520 for DQA1; 606 for DPA1; and 400 to 480 for DPB1. Donor age, sex, ethnicity and CMV serostatus were compiled alongside the repertoire data. The later analysis used no new phenotypic data to find candidate immune exposures, relying instead on TCR beta sequences and their occurrence across donors. An early release that covered more than 550 HLA-typed donors contained around 300 gigabases of sequencing data and some 87 million unique TCR sequences. Because of strong linkage in the cohort, roughly five DR-DQ haplotypes were treated as single units for association and clustering. The study combined high-throughput TCR immunosequencing, statistical association of individual TCRs with disease status, and machine learning to predict cytomegalovirus infection status. Of the roughly 410 genotyped donors, less than 85% were placed in the genetic ancestry cluster associated with self-reported Caucasian donors. The aim of the study was to test whether cataloging public T cell receptors could identify signatures of past pathogen exposure. Class I and class II HLA loci were covered by the typing at four-digit resolution. To study patterns of TCR occurrence, a later analysis re-analyzed previously published TCR beta repertoires from under 750 donors and added high-resolution HLA genotyping. Besides the first cohort of hundreds of subjects, a separate validation cohort made up of over a hundred different subjects was used. Among some 410 genotyped donors of the cohort, an average of 235,054 unique TCR beta nucleotide sequences were sequenced per donor, around 20% of them non-productive. Genome-wide SNP genotypes for about 60% of the roughly 670 donors were used in a later genetic analysis, which treated that subset as a discovery cohort. Every repertoire in the discovery cohort had been generated on one and the same sequencing platform. The T cell repertoires of around 670 subjects were profiled by immunosequencing and related to cytomegalovirus serostatus. Here is what the overall study found, with its caveats: A later analysis found that most CMV-associated TCR beta chains appeared HLA-restricted, with HLA associations seemingly driven largely by CMV exposure. In a later genetic analysis, a missense DCLRE1C variant was associated with V-gene and J-gene trimming of TCR beta chains, and the association was replicated in an independent cohort. According to the authors, the approach could potentially be generalized to other disease states and immunological phenotypes. In a later analysis, TCR association rates were found to vary across HLA loci, with the most associated TCRs seen for DRB1 alleles and the fewest for HLA-C alleles. A later genetic analysis reported fewer N-insertions in productive TCRs among donors in an Asian-associated ancestry cluster than the roughly 650-donor mean. The classifier was reported to diagnose cytomegalovirus status with high specificity and sensitivity in both the original cohort and the validation cohort. Only TCR beta chains were sequenced in this cohort, and the absence of alpha or paired-chain data limited detectable features. Because the 87-base-pair reads could not distinguish some IMGT-functional V segments, including TRBV6-2 and TRBV6-3, those segments were excluded. Linkage disequilibrium might explain the correlated functional status among segregating V segments, but an unknown experimental factor could not be excluded. Strong co-occurrence of HLA alleles, especially DR and DQ, made assigning TCR associations to individual alleles difficult. A later analysis reported that several top co-occurrence clusters appeared linked to parvovirus B19, influenza, CMV and Epstein-Barr virus. A total of roughly 160 TCR beta chains were listed by the study as associated with cytomegalovirus. Across donors, most TCR sequences were observed very rarely, whereas some public TCRs were present in many individuals. A few of the identified cytomegalovirus-associated TCR beta chains were confirmed in vitro to be specific for cytomegalovirus antigens. CMV serostatus was the only immune exposure information available for the cohort. A group of highly shared sequence variants was considered likely to be a technical artifact of the sequencing pipeline. In a later analysis, HLA-associated TCR beta chains were found to be more clonally expanded and to have lower generation probabilities than equally common non-associated chains. In an earlier analysis of roughly 500 of the donors, most TCR beta V segments appeared in productive rearrangements about 87% or about 30% of the time, broadly matching IMGT annotations. Because counts were too low, approximately 15 rarely observed V segments, including chromosome 9 orphons, were excluded from the earlier analysis of under 650 of the donors. A further reported finding was that TCR beta sequences accurately predicted the HLA-A and HLA-B alleles for most subjects in the first cohort. Sequencing depth was assumed to be roughly uniform across donors in the presence/absence analyses, though that assumption may not hold. At a false discovery rate of 0.05, a later analysis linked under 20,000 TCR beta sequences to specific HLA alleles. HLA typing was unavailable for some donors at each locus, so association tests used only the typed subset.

The cohort comprised around 700 healthy bone marrow donors. Cohort members were all nominally healthy when sampled, although unrecorded immune exposures were likely present. The donor tested CMV seropositive, placing the donor among the roughly 300 seropositive members of the cohort. Every donor gave a peripheral blood sample, and the peripheral blood mononuclear cells from that sample were used for TCR beta sequencing. The Qiagen DNeasy Blood Extraction Kit was used to extract genomic DNA from the blood cell samples. Receptors were amplified or captured by the immunoSEQ multiplex PCR assay. For the multiplex PCR, a mixture combining 60 forward primers for TCR Vbeta segments and 13 reverse primers for TCR Jbeta segments was used. The CDR3 region of rearranged TCR beta genes was amplified from genomic DNA by a multiplex PCR assay. On the Illumina HiSeq System, the amplified TCR beta libraries were sequenced as 87-base-pair reads. As for the original processing: A later analysis tallied tens of millions of unique TCR beta chains across the approximately 670 repertoires, and some 10 million of those chains were shared by two or more donors. Raw reads were error-corrected and collapsed into unique sequences by a nearest-neighbor algorithm in which closely related sequences were merged to remove PCR and sequencing errors. V, D and J gene segments were assigned by aligning CDR3 sequences to IMGT reference sequences. For a sequence to be retained, a match of at least six nucleotides to both a V gene segment and a J gene segment was required. Rearrangements were classified as productive when the CDR3 lacked stop codons and remained in frame with V and J, and all other rearrangements were classified as non-productive. Following IMGT convention, CDR3 was defined as the stretch from the second conserved V-encoded cysteine up to the conserved J-encoded phenylalanine. In an earlier analysis of around 540 of the donors, sequences lacking an unambiguous match to a single V gene segment were excluded. An earlier analysis of 587 of the donors called V segments functional above 56.7% productive rearrangements and segregating when the between-donor standard deviation exceeded 5%. A statistical classification framework was built for diagnosing cytomegalovirus status from the catalog of TCR beta chain sequences. In a later analysis, V and J genes were assigned by comparing TCR nucleotide sequences against IMGT/GENE-DB human TR gene sequences. A later analysis assigned CDR3 sequences and most-parsimonious VDJ recombination scenarios with the TCRdist pipeline. In a later analysis, each TCR beta chain was defined by its CDR3 amino acid sequence together with its V-gene family, and reads without a unique V-gene family were excluded. A later analysis removed 592 highly shared, low-generation-probability nucleotide sequences to deal with suspected cross-contamination and a sequencing artifact. In a later analysis, a clonal expansion index for each public chain was calculated from normalized within-repertoire ranks of inferred template counts. In a later analysis, generation probabilities were computed using a VDJ recombination model fitted to out-of-frame rearrangements, and the results were checked against IGoR. In a later analysis, TCR-TCR, TCR-HLA and TCR-CMV co-occurrence was scored with hypergeometric tests, and a repertoire-size bias correction was applied to TCR pairs. To estimate false discovery rates, a later analysis permuted the HLA or CMV assignments 20 times. In a later analysis, co-occurring TCRs were grouped using DBSCAN, and TCRdist sequence similarity was added for clustering within HLA-allele-positive subsets. For co-occurrence clustering, repertoires with fewer than 30,000 or more than 120,000 public chains were excluded, along with 4 to 6 repertoires with anomalous nucleotide sharing. TCRdb's version of the immuneACCESS table is confined to in-frame rearrangements and falls short of the full clone set. An unresolved V gene accounts for under half of the shortfall where checked; the remainder is of unknown origin. Clone size and the V and J calls come from that table; the DNA yielded D and trimming. The sample's clone listing holds some 200,000 clones. The ten largest clonotypes hold about 0.79% of the sample.

The CDR3 sequence holds 15 residues, the cysteine and phenylalanine included. This entry keeps only the CDR3 DNA: 45 bases, framed from base 1. Trimming leaves V shorter by 4 bases and J shorter by 4 bases, with the junction holding 4 bases beyond the gene matches. From a lookup of the germline V gene, CDR1 and CDR2 are SGHTA and FQGNSA. The rearrangement joined TRBV7-2 to TRBJ2-1, with 10 middle bases fitting TRBD2. The sequenced sample was PBMCs. This TCR came from a woman under 30 in good health and CMV-seropositive. The sequenced DNA is TGTGCCAGCAGCTGGACTAGCGGCCTTTACAATGAGCAGTTCTTC. The resulting protein is CASSWTSGLYNEQFF.